This TCR beta chain was sequenced for a study of tumor-infiltrating lymphocytes in oesophageal squamous cell carcinoma. The length of the CDR3 is 15 residues. Germline assignment: CDR1 SGHNT and CDR2 YENEEA. TCRdb reprocessed the PCR reads via MiXCR and lists one record per CDR3 protein. The sample has some 20,000 distinct CDR3 sequences; 35% to 45% are singletons. The V gene is TRBV11-3, the J gene TRBJ2-3; 8 bases match TRBD1. TRBJ1-1 explains the end of the DNA better; the J call may be wrong. The TCR originated in a female donor with esophageal squamous cell carcinoma. Material: normal esophageal tissue next to the tumor. The CDR3 bases are TGTGCCAGCAGCTTAGGTGGACAGGGAGTCACTGAAGCTTTCTTT. It yields the protein CASSLGGQGVTEAFF.